This TCR beta chain was retrieved from a study of T-cell memory formation after mild COVID-19. About the research overall: Largely donor-specific sequence clusters came from a couple of donors. The study's findings and limits: Contracting clones, day 15 to 85, had balanced CD4/CD8, and later expanders favored CD4+. Prior to infection, memory already included some responding clones, suggesting cross-reactive memory joined.

V dropped 4 bases and J dropped 2 bases, with 17 bases sitting between them. The CDR3 is made up of 15 amino acids. Germline CDR1 reads DFQATT; CDR2 reads SNEGSKA (reference sequence). Amplification by 5'RACE using constant-segment primers produced TCR alpha and TCR beta cDNA libraries that carried sample barcodes and UMIs. Each CDR3 protein is one row after TCRdb ran MiXCR on the 5' RACE reads. The table lists 580,000 or so distinct CDR3 sequences, 15% to 20% of them singletons, with roughly 7.8% in the top ten. This clonotype was seen only a few times. The antigen is unknown. The TCR was taken from an adult woman who had mild COVID-19 (a few samples of this study predate the infection). Cell type and time point are not known. The chain recombines TRBV20-1 with TRBJ1-1, with D maybe TRBD1 (6 bases). Source material: PBMCs or a T cell subset sorted from them (not recorded which). The CDR3 bases are TGCAGTGCTATTGACAGGTCTTCCCGTAACACTGAAGCTTTCTTT. Encoded protein: CSAIDRSSRNTEAFF.